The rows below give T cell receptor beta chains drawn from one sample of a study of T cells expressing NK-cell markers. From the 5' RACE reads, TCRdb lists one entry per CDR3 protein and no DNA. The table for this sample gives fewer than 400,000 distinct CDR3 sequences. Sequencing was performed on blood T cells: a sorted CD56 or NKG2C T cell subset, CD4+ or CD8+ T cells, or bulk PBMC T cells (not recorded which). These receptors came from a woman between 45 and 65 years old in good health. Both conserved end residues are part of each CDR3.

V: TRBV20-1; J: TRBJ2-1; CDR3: CSAISPGRNSYNEQFF
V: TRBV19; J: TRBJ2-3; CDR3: CASSIGWFGTSTDASTDTQYF
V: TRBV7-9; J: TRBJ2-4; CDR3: CASSIRTDLAKNIQYF
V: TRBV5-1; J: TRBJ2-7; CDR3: CASSFPGQTYEQYF
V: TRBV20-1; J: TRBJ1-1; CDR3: CSARSTKHANTEAFF
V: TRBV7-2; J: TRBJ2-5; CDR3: CASSKEPSGGFQYF
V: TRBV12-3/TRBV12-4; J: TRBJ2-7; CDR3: CASSLKTSYEQYF
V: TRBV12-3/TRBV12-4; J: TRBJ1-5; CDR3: CASSFRAQENQPQHF
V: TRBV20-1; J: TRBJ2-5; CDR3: CSAIVQGDWETQYF
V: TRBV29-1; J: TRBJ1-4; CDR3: CSAKPSQGTNEKLFF
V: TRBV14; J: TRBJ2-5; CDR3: CASSRTDTLQETQYF
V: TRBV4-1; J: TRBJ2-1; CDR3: CASSATSGDYNEQFF
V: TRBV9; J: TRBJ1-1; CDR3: CASSAGGNTEAFF
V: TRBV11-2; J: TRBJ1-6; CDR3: CASSLGLQGKGSPLHF
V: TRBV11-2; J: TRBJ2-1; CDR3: CASSLSGPGLEQFF
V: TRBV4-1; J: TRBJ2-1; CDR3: CASSQEDPSGSNKGYNEQFF
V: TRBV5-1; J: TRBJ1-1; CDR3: CASSLGTGGFGAEAFF
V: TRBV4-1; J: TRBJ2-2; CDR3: CASSQVWGELFF
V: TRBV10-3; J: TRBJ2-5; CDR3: CAISESTGRSGETQYF
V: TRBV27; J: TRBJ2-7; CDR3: CASSHQGLVYEQYF
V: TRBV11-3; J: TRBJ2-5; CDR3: CASSVPQGSGETQYF
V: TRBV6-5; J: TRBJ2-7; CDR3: CASSYTPPLAALAEQYF
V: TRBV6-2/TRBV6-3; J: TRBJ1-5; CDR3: CASSYTAVAQPQHF
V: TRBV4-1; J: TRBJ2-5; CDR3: CASSPYDQDGPQETQYF
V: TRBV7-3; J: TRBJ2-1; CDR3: CASSPQRGADSYNEQFF
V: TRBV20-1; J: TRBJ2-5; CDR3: CSASLGTGTKYQETQYF
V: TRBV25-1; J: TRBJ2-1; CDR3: CASSDQPGLAYNEQFF
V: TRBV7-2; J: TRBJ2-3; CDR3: CASSLFPMAGDTQYF
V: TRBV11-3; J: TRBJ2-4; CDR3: CASSFSSGHRGLAKNIQYF
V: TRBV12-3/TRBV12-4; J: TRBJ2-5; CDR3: CASSLARGFVGTQYF
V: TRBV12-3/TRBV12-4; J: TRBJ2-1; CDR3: CASSPGGDSNEQFF
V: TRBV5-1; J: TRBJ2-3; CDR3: CASSLGLATTWRDTQYF
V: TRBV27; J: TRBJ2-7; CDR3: CASFEGRVPYEQYF
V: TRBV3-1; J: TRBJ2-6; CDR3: CASTGIGSGANVLTF
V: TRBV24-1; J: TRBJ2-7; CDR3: CATSGDAGYEQYF
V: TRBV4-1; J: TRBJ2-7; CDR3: CASSPLVRALNEQYF
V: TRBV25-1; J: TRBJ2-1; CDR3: CASSPLAGIDNEQFF
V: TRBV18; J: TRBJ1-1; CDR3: CASSPNWGYPEAFF
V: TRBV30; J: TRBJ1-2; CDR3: CAGRRGGGYGYTF
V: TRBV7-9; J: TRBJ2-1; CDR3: CASSYSGTRKTTYNEQFF
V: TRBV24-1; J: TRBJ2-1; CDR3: CATSRASGRAINEQFF
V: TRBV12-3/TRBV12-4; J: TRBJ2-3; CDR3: CALTGTSSFDTQYF
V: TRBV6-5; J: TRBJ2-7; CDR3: CASSFPSPTRQYF
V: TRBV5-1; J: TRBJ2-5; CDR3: CASSLVPRGPDQETQYF
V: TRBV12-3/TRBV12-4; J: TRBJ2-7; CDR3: CASSFSSVRRGAQYF